These T cell receptor beta chains were read from a single sample in a study of cytomegalovirus exposure and HLA in healthy donors. The protocol was immunoSEQ multiplex PCR, while the TCRdb copy is restricted to in-frame clones and leaves out a portion. The sample has 110,000 or so clones; over 60% are singletons. The sample taken for sequencing was PBMCs. The receptors stem from a man younger than 35 in good health and CMV-seropositive. Each CDR3 is given with its conserved first and last residue. The D gene is left open where the match is weak. The listing skips clone size in some rows; elsewhere it reads once, few, many or a size class.

>NA|TRBV6-5|NA|TRBJ1-2
CASSYSRSNGYTF
TGTGCCAGCAGTTACTCTCGGTCGAATGGCTACACCTTC
>NA|TRBV7-6|few|TRBJ2-5
CASSLEAEQTQYF
TGTGCCAGCAGCTTAGAAGCGGAGCAGACCCAGTACTTC
>TRBD1|TRBV6-1|NA|TRBJ1-6
CASNTGGNSPLHF
TGTGCCAGCAATACAGGGGGTAATTCACCCCTCCACTTT
>TRBD1|TRBV7-2|NA|TRBJ1-3
CASSFWTGGGSGNTIYF
TGTGCCAGCAGCTTCTGGACAGGGGGCGGCTCTGGAAACACCATATATTTT
>TRBD2|TRBV27|NA|TRBJ2-7
CASSGLAVEQYF
TGTGCCAGCAGTGGGCTAGCGGTCGAGCAGTACTTC
>TRBD1|TRBV5-8|NA|TRBJ1-4
CASSLRTGGEKLFF
TGTGCCAGCAGCCTACGGACAGGAGGAGAAAAACTGTTTTTT
>TRBD1|TRBV4-2|NA|TRBJ1-1
CASSPSTGANTEAFF
TGTGCCAGCAGCCCTAGTACAGGGGCGAACACTGAAGCTTTCTTT
>NA|TRBV27|NA|TRBJ2-1
CASSSRQQGEQFF
TGTGCCAGCAGTTCGCGACAACAGGGAGAGCAGTTCTTC
>NA|TRBV5-4|NA|TRBJ2-2
CASSRGGGANTGELFF
TGTGCCAGCAGCCGGGGAGGGGGGGCCAACACCGGGGAGCTGTTTTTT
>NA|TRBV11-2|NA|TRBJ2-3
CASSLVGYTDTQYF
TGTGCCAGCAGCTTAGTCGGGTACACAGATACGCAGTATTTT
>NA|TRBV6-1|few|TRBJ1-1
CASSLGVTEAFF
TGTGCCAGCAGTTTAGGGGTCACTGAAGCTTTCTTT
>NA|TRBV4-1|NA|TRBJ1-6
CASSQEITGYNSPLHF
TGCGCCAGCAGCCAAGAAATCACAGGGTATAATTCACCCCTCCACTTT
>NA|TRBV5-1|once|TRBJ2-1
CASSLYPGTNEQFF
TGCGCCAGCAGCTTGTATCCGGGGACAAATGAGCAGTTCTTC
>NA|TRBV5-1|NA|TRBJ2-2
CASSIRDTTGELFF
TGCGCCAGCAGCATCCGGGACACGACCGGGGAGCTGTTTTTT
>TRBD1|TRBV28|few|TRBJ1-4
CASSPGGANEKLFF
TGTGCCAGCAGTCCAGGGGGAGCTAATGAAAAACTGTTTTTT
>TRBD1|TRBV19|NA|TRBJ1-2
CASKDRGPSLYGYTF
TGTGCCAGTAAGGACAGGGGTCCCTCCCTCTATGGCTACACCTTC
>NA|TRBV11-2|NA|TRBJ2-7
CASSFKTSSSYEQYF
TGTGCCAGCAGCTTTAAGACTTCGAGCTCCTACGAGCAGTACTTC
>TRBD2|TRBV11-2|NA|TRBJ2-1
CASSRIRTSGGNNEQFF
TGTGCCAGCAGCCGCATAAGAACTAGCGGGGGGAACAATGAGCAGTTCTTC
>NA|TRBV28|once|TRBJ1-5
CASTPPRSLENSNQPQHF
TGTGCCAGCACACCCCCAAGGTCCCTAGAGAATAGCAATCAGCCCCAGCATTTT
>NA|TRBV5-5|few|TRBJ1-4
CASSANRGTNEKLFF
TGTGCCAGCAGCGCGAATAGGGGAACTAATGAAAAACTGTTTTTT
>NA|TRBV6-1|once|TRBJ2-1
CASSENPLPPDEQFF
TGTGCCAGCAGTGAAAATCCACTCCCCCCCGATGAGCAGTTCTTC
>NA|TRBV5-4|NA|TRBJ2-7
CASSLDRGGSSYEQYF
TGTGCCAGCAGCTTGGATAGGGGGGGGAGCTCCTACGAGCAGTACTTC
>NA|TRBV27|NA|TRBJ2-3
CASSDAADTQYF
TGTGCCAGCAGTGACGCGGCAGATACGCAGTATTTT
>NA|TRBV11-2|NA|TRBJ1-1
CASSLDRVGTEAFF
TGTGCCAGCAGCTTAGACAGGGTGGGGACTGAAGCTTTCTTT
>TRBD1|TRBV5-6|NA|TRBJ2-5
CASSWDSRETQYF
TGTGCCAGCAGCTGGGACAGTCGGGAGACCCAGTACTTC
>TRBD2|TRBV19|few|TRBJ2-3
CASRFGGGADTQYF
TGTGCCAGTAGATTTGGCGGGGGGGCAGATACGCAGTATTTT
>NA|TRBV6-1|once|TRBJ1-1
CASSRDRYTEAFF
TGTGCCAGCAGTAGAGACAGATACACTGAAGCTTTCTTT
>TRBD2|TRBV9|few|TRBJ2-3
CASSVGAGGRTDTQYF
TGTGCCAGCAGCGTAGGGGCGGGGGGCCGCACAGATACGCAGTATTTT
>NA|TRBV18|few|TRBJ2-4
CASSPPQGAKNIQYF
TGTGCCAGCTCACCCCCCCAGGGGGCCAAAAACATTCAGTACTTC
>NA|TRBV5-5|NA|TRBJ2-1
CASSLQGSSYNEQFF
TGTGCCAGCAGCCTACAAGGGAGCTCCTACAATGAGCAGTTCTTC
>NA|TRBV10-1|NA|TRBJ2-4
CASSESTGGRQAANIQYF
TGCGCCAGCAGTGAGTCTACGGGTGGCCGACAGGCGGCAAACATTCAGTACTTC
>TRBD1|TRBV6-5|few|TRBJ1-1
CASTSDRTEAFF
TGTGCCAGCACTTCGGACAGGACTGAAGCTTTCTTT
>NA|TRBV30|once|TRBJ2-2
CAWTRVPGLFNTGELFF
TGTGCCTGGACTAGAGTTCCAGGACTCTTTAACACCGGGGAGCTGTTTTTT
>NA|TRBV18|NA|TRBJ2-2
CASAGFDTGELFF
TGTGCCAGTGCGGGGTTTGACACCGGGGAGCTGTTTTTT
>NA|TRBV28|once|TRBJ1-5
CASNSGGGNQPQHF
TGTGCCAGCAATTCGGGGGGAGGCAATCAGCCCCAGCATTTT
>NA|TRBV5-1|few|TRBJ1-4
CASSPTPRRGEKLFF
TGCGCCAGCAGCCCTACTCCCCGGAGGGGTGAAAAACTGTTTTTT
>TRBD1|TRBV6-5|NA|TRBJ1-1
CASSSLGTGNTEAFF
TGTGCCAGCAGTTCCCTCGGGACAGGGAACACTGAAGCTTTCTTT
>NA|TRBV2|NA|TRBJ2-5
CASSLAIKETQYF
TGTGCCAGCAGTTTAGCCATCAAAGAGACCCAGTACTTC
>NA|TRBV5-5|NA|TRBJ1-6
CASSLARLRNSPLHF
TGTGCCAGCAGCTTGGCCCGACTGAGGAATTCACCCCTCCACTTT
>TRBD1|TRBV2|NA|TRBJ2-3
CASSGGGLTDTQYF
TGTGCCAGCAGTGGAGGGGGCTTAACAGATACGCAGTATTTT
>NA|TRBV5-1|few|TRBJ1-1
CASSQLEEGAEAFF
TGCGCCAGCAGCCAATTGGAAGAGGGAGCTGAAGCTTTCTTT
>TRBD1|TRBV28|NA|TRBJ2-2
CASSGVGTGVPLLAGELFF
TGTGCCAGCAGTGGCGTCGGGACAGGGGTACCACTCTTAGCCGGGGAGCTGTTTTTT
>NA|TRBV11-3|NA|TRBJ2-5
CASTDGVQETQYF
TGTGCCAGCACAGACGGGGTACAAGAGACCCAGTACTTC
>TRBD2|TRBV28|NA|TRBJ2-5
CASSPEEVAGDSRTQYF
TGTGCCAGCAGCCCTGAGGAGGTAGCGGGGGACTCAAGGACCCAGTACTTC
>TRBD1|TRBV18|once|TRBJ2-7
CASSPGPGQPNSYEQYF
TGTGCCAGCTCACCAGGCCCGGGACAGCCAAACTCCTACGAGCAGTACTTC
>NA|TRBV6-1|NA|TRBJ1-6
CASREQGTNSPLHF
TGTGCCAGCAGAGAACAGGGAACCAATTCACCCCTCCACTTT
>NA|TRBV4-1|NA|TRBJ1-2
CASSQEPLRGGYTF
TGCGCCAGCAGCCAAGAACCGTTGAGAGGCGGCTACACCTTC
>TRBD2|TRBV5-4|NA|TRBJ2-7
CASSFAAGVIYEQYF
TGTGCCAGCAGCTTCGCAGCGGGGGTAATATACGAGCAGTACTTC
>TRBD1|TRBV10-1|NA|TRBJ2-3
CASSEDRGADTQYF
TGCGCCAGCAGTGAGGACAGGGGGGCAGATACGCAGTATTTT
>NA|TRBV30|NA|TRBJ1-3
CAWRESGNTIYF
TGTGCCTGGAGGGAGTCTGGAAACACCATATATTTT
>NA|TRBV9|NA|TRBJ1-1
CASSVASLNTEAFF
TGTGCCAGCAGCGTAGCTAGCCTGAACACTGAAGCTTTCTTT
>NA|TRBV5-6|NA|TRBJ2-7
CASSLLTRRYEQYF
TGTGCCAGCAGCCTACTAACGCGGCGCTACGAGCAGTACTTC
>NA|TRBV6-1|NA|TRBJ1-6
CASSEATGGHNSPLHF
TGTGCCAGCAGTGAAGCGACCGGAGGGCATAATTCACCCCTCCACTTT
>TRBD1|TRBV7-9|few|TRBJ2-7
CASSLGKVGTGSYEQYF
TGTGCCAGCAGCTTAGGTAAAGTTGGGACAGGGTCCTACGAGCAGTACTTC
>NA|TRBV6-5|NA|TRBJ2-3
CASSYGGDSTDTQYF
TGTGCCAGCAGTTACGGCGGGGACAGCACAGATACGCAGTATTTT